This passage covers 8 T cell receptor beta chains from one sample sequenced in a study of cytomegalovirus exposure and HLA in healthy donors (dated by TCRdb to the late 2010s). Receptor amplification or capture employed the immunoSEQ multiplex PCR assay. TCRdb's version of the immuneACCESS table is confined to in-frame rearrangements and falls short of the full clone set. An unresolved V gene accounts for under half of the shortfall where checked; the remainder is of unknown origin. This sample gives about 79,000 clones in total; 80% to 95% of them show up just once. Clones ranked in the top ten supply approximately 4% of the sample. The material sequenced was PBMCs. Receptor source: a woman aged 25 to 45 in good health and CMV-seronegative.

Details on this clone: A read error may account for a junction end that differs from germline. V usage is TRBV5-1 and J usage is TRBJ2-3; 16 bases align to TRBD2. Germline V CDR1 and CDR2: SGHRS, YFSETQ. The CDR3 has 17 residues. CDR3 in DNA: TGCTCCAGCAGCTACGGGACTAGCGGGGGGGCCGCAGATACGCAGTATTTT. It codes for CSSSYGTSGGAADTQYF.

The V call is TRBV7-2, the J call TRBJ2-7, with TRBD1 matching 7 bases. With 5 bases clipped from V and 2 bases from J, the junction kept 3 bases outside the gene matches. Germline lookup yields CDR1 SGHTA and CDR2 FQGNSA. The CDR3 covers 13 residues. The chain's CDR3 is CASSDRATYEQYF. The CDR3, as DNA: TGTGCCAGCAGCGACAGGGCGACCTACGAGCAGTACTTC.

The V gene is TRBV6-1, the J gene TRBJ1-1; no reliable D call. Germline V gene sequence: CDR1 MNHNS, CDR2 SASEGT. Trimming pared 6 bases from V and 6 bases from J, leaving 11 bases between. The CDR3 consists of 12 residues. CDR3 nucleotide sequence: TGTGCCAGCAGCTACGAGGGAGCTGAAGCTTTCTTT. Protein product: CASSYEGAEAFF.

This rearrangement joins TRBV9 to TRBJ2-2, with a possible D match to TRBD2 (6 bases). V dropped 6 bases and J dropped 6 bases, with 18 bases sitting between them. CDR3 size: 15 residues. CDR1 SGDLS and CDR2 YYNGEE come from the germline V gene. The DNA for the CDR3 is TGTGCCAGCACCGGCGGGACTCTTGCCCCCGGGGAGCTGTTTTTT. This gives the protein CASTGGTLAPGELFF. Based on the CDR3 plus reference TRBV9 and TRBJ2-2, the full variable domain is DSGVTQTPKHLITATGQRVTLRCSPRSGDLSVYWYQQSLDQGLQFLIQYYNGEERAKGNILERFSAQQFPDLHSELNLSSLELGDSALYFCASTGGTLAPGELFFGEGSRLTVL.

This clone has only one observation. The chain combines TRBV11-2 with TRBJ1-1; no clear D. In germline, CDR1 is SGHAT, CDR2 FQNNGV. CDR3 length equals 16 residues. Trimming cost V 1 base and J 1 base, with 13 bases left between them. CDR3 amino acids: CASSLGAYSSNTEAFF. CDR3 DNA: TGTGCCAGCAGCTTAGGGGCCTATTCCTCGAACACTGAAGCTTTCTTT.

V gene TRBV7-2 combines with J gene TRBJ2-3, with D unresolved. Between the trimmed V and J ends, which lost 6 bases and 0 bases, there was a span of 13 bases. The CDR3 runs to 15 residues. Germline lookup yields CDR1 SGHTA and CDR2 FQGNSA. The CDR3 is CASSFQAHSTDTQYF. CDR3 DNA sequence: TGTGCCAGCAGTTTCCAGGCTCACAGCACAGATACGCAGTATTTT.

The V call is TRBV7-9, the J call TRBJ1-4, with 9 nucleotides matching TRBD1. V dropped 5 bases and J dropped 7; count of bases not matched to a gene: 5. This CDR3 has 14 residues. Germline CDR1 is SEHNR and CDR2 is FQNEAQ (reference sequence). As DNA, the CDR3 is TGTGCCAGCAGCACAGGGGGCATGGGTGAAAAACTGTTTTTT. Encoded protein: CASSTGGMGEKLFF.

The V gene is TRBV30, the J gene TRBJ2-6, with D unclear. Germline lookup yields CDR1 GTSNPN and CDR2 SVGIG (reference sequence). The CDR3 sequence is 12 residues long. Trimming took off 5 bases at V and 0 bases at J, with 2 bases between the two ends. The CDR3 DNA reads TGTGCCTGGTACTCTGGGGCCAACGTCCTGACTTTC. Translated, it gives CAWYSGANVLTF.